This record covers a single T cell receptor (beta chain). The table lists this clonotype with many counts. What antigen it recognizes has not been identified. No much larger clone exists at a distance of one base, and base qualities are not known. These data come from a study of human T cells and chemical hapten exposure (dated by TCRdb to 2020 to 2022). At the level of the whole study: For sensitization, 2% DPC in acetone was applied to a roughly 2 cm by roughly 2 cm area of upper inner arm skin. Weekly therapeutic DPC doses were additionally applied to the scalp of patients throughout the roughly 23-week study period. Patch testing was done on the upper back using Finn chambers containing 0.01% DPC, and results were scored after 6 days according to International Contact Dermatitis Research Group standards. The patient cohort, mostly female, included alopecia areata with under or over 50% scalp involvement, alopecia totalis and alopecia universalis. Libraries were pooled for sequencing, and variation in per-sample TCR yields was attributed mainly to small differences in library volumes within the pool. The study tracked peripheral blood TCR repertoire changes in vivo during primary and secondary sensitization to the hapten diphenylcyclopropenone (DPC) in alopecia patients. Blood samples were taken from patients before sensitization (week 0) and then at 2, 6 and about 24 weeks after DPC sensitization. About 29 alopecia patients gave blood for TCR sequencing at one to four time points (pre-sensitization, 2, 6 and 24 weeks).

The time point label, as the study defines it: patch test 3, about 24 weeks after DPC sensitization. What the treatment or condition label conveys for this sample: therapeutic diphenylcyclopropenone sensitization with weekly scalp DPC. At every patch-test visit, the blood draw took place before the patch test was put on. Patients were eligible if aged 18 to 70, diagnosed with alopecia and judged suitable for DPC therapy, and pregnant patients were excluded. Unfractionated whole blood was collected in Tempus Blood RNA tubes, and total RNA was extracted from that blood. Taken from cysteine to phenylalanine, the CDR3 has 18 residues. The CDR3 DNA has 54 bases and is translated from base 1. From the germline V gene, CDR1 is SGHTA and CDR2 is FQGTGA. The germline ends are 15 bases apart after V is trimmed by 3 bases and J by 0 bases. Library method: RACE. The sequencing machine was a NextSeq 500. Library preparation attached unique molecular identifiers to individual cDNA molecules for quantitative, reproducible TCR counting. For every blood RNA sample, sequencing covered both the TCR alpha and TCR beta chains. The paper's data handling went like this. The median number of TCRs per sample was approximately 98,000, ranging from 23,224 to 690,600. The Decombinator software suite was used to annotate V, J and CDR3 in the TCR reads. Every sample was subsampled to the same number of TCRs (28,000) for the PS versus PT1 abundance plots. Expanded TCRs were defined as absent before sensitization and observed at least eight times at the 2-week time point. TCRdb handled the public reads itself, with Q25 trimming in fastp and clone calling in MiXCR, and kept productive beta chains. When rows share a CDR3 protein, they turn into one entry using the most common DNA and genes. What appears here as the V and J calls and clone size reflects TCRdb's work, not the paper's. The sample contains tens of thousands of distinct CDR3 sequences, 11% of them found a single time. In total, the top ten clones hold approximately 3.7% of the sample.

The full study reports these points: Patch test score was positively correlated with the number of PT1 expanded TCRs, with significance at thresholds 8, 16 and 32 but not at 4. The number of TCRs above 1 in 1000 frequency did not change with DPC sensitization; there was no evidence of global repertoire structure alterations. Repeated subsampling changed both the strength of the expansion versus patch-test correlation and the threshold at which that correlation became significant. All patients had alopecia, a presumed autoimmune disease, so their immune response might differ from that of healthy individuals. Expanded TCRs formed significantly more large CDR3 similarity clusters than pre-sensitization or healthy control sets, consistent with antigen-driven responses.

This receptor chain uses TRBV7-3 and TRBJ2-6, and the D gene may be TRBD1, 6 bases matching. This sample comprised whole blood, obtained in connection with sensitization to the hapten diphenylcyclopropenone (DPC). This sequence originates from a woman between 50 and 59 years old with alopecia areata. Some clones in this sample may be carry-over from other donors' samples. The CDR3 reads CASSFFRGSGSGANVLTF. The DNA sequence reads TGTGCCAGCAGCTTCTTCAGGGGCTCGGGCTCTGGGGCCAACGTCCTGACTTTC. The full variable domain, with segments outside the CDR3 supplied by the reference TRBV7-3 and TRBJ2-6 proteins, appears as GAGVSQTPSNKVTEKGKYVELRCDPISGHTALYWYRQSLGQGPEFLIYFQGTGAADDSGLPNDRFFAVRPEGSVSTLKIQRTERGDSAVYLCASSFFRGSGSGANVLTFGAGSRLTVL.